This TCR beta chain was sequenced in a study of T cell changes during pregnancy in multiple sclerosis. Libraries were prepared by immunoSEQ multiplex PCR; TCRdb keeps only in-frame clonotypes and omits some of them. The sample records about 32,000 clones, 75% to 95% being singletons. The receptor comes from a female donor in good health, enrolled as a control in a pregnancy study. Sample: CD8+ T cells from peripheral blood mononuclear cells, taken in the second trimester of pregnancy.

The CDR3 DNA reads TGCGCCAGCAGCCAAGACACAACGAACACCGGGGAGCTGTTTTTT. Its protein product is CASSQDTTNTGELFF. The J gene is TRBJ2-2, the V gene TRBV4-3; D gene ambiguous. The CDR3 runs to 15 residues. With 0 bases removed from V and 0 bases from J, the gap between germline ends came to 5 bases. CDR1 is LGHNA, CDR2 YSLEER, per germline.